This T cell receptor beta chain derives from a study of siplizumab effects on memory and regulatory T cells. Here immunoSEQ multiplex PCR was the method, and the copy in TCRdb shows in-frame clones only, minus some. The table includes about 120,000 clones, approximately 92% detected once. The V gene's germline CDR1 is LNHNV and CDR2 YYDKDF (reference sequence). V was pared by 8 bases and J by 1 base, with 12 bases between. The CDR3 is 14 amino acids. This clone was detected only a few times. This TCR was sampled from a human donor in good health. This chain connects TRBV15 to TRBJ1-5, with TRBD1 as a possible D gene (5 bases). Sequenced input: CD4+ T cells sorted from blood. The chain's CDR3 is CATARGWSNQPQHF. The CDR3 DNA follows: TGTGCCACCGCCCGGGGGTGGAGCAATCAGCCCCAGCATTTT. Filled out from reference TRBV15 and TRBJ1-5, the complete variable domain reads DAMVIQNPRYQVTQFGKPVTLSCSQTLNHNVMYWYQQKSSQAPKLLFHYYDKDFNNEADTPDNFQSRRPNTSFCFLDIRSPGLGDTAMYLCATARGWSNQPQHFGDGTRLSIL.